This record covers a single TCR beta chain. Its antigen is still unknown. The V and J ends lost 4 bases and 1 base, in that order; junction bases with no gene match: 10. This CDR3 has 17 amino acids. Clones were read by immunoSEQ multiplex PCR, and TCRdb kept only the in-frame ones, dropping some. The sample lists 100,000 to 150,000 clones; roughly 90% were seen once. The donors were in the roughly 120-subject validation cohort, distinct from the roughly 700-subject first cohort. The sample originates from a study of cytomegalovirus exposure and HLA in healthy donors. Notes on the study in general: According to a subsequent analysis, TCR clusters from the first cohort were inclined to appear together in the 130 or so validation repertoires. Rarity characterized most TCR sequences, yet some public TCRs appeared in many donors. It was reportedly the case that the classifier diagnosed cytomegalovirus status with high specificity and sensitivity.

Source material: PBMCs. The genes are TRBV23-1 and TRBJ2-3; 8 bases are shared with TRBD2. TRBV23-1 is classed as an ORF, of uncertain function. The source is a young woman in good health and CMV-seronegative. CDR3: CASSPTPRGARTDTQYF. CDR3 coding DNA: TGCGCCAGCAGTCCTACCCCGCGGGGGGCACGCACAGATACGCAGTATTTT.